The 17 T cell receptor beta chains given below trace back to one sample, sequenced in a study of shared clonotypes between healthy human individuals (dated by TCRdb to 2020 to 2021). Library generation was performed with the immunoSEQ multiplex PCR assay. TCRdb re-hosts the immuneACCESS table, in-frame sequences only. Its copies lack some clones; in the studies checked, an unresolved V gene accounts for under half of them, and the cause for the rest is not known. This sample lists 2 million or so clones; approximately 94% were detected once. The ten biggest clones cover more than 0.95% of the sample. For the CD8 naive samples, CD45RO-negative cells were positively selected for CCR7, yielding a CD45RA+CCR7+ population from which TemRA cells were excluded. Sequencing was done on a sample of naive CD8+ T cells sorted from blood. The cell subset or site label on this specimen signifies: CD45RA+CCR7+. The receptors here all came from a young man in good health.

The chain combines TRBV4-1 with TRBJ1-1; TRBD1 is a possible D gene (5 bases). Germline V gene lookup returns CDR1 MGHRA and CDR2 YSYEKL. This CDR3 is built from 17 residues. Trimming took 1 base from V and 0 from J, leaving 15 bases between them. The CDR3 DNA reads TGCGCCAGCAGCCAAGCGCCCCAGGGACCTATGAACACTGAAGCTTTCTTT. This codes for CASSQAPQGPMNTEAFF.

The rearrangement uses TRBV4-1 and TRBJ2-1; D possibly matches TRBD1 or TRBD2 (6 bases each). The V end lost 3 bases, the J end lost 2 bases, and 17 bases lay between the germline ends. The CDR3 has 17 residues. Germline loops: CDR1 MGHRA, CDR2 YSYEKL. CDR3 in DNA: TGCGCCAGCAGCCAGGGGGGTGGGGGGCCCCCCTACAATGAGCAGTTCTTC. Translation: CASSQGGGGPPYNEQFF.

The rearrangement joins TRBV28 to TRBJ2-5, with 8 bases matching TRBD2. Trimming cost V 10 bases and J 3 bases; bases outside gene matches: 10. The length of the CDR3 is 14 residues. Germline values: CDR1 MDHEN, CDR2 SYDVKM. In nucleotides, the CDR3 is TGTGCCACACAGCTCTCGGGGGGGGAAGAGACCCAGTACTTC. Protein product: CATQLSGGEETQYF.

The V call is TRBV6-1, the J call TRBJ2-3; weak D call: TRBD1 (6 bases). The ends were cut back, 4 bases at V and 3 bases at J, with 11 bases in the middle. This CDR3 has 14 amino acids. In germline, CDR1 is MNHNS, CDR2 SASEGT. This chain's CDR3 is CASSGRGSTDTQYF. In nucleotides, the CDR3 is TGTGCCAGCAGTGGCAGGGGATCGACAGATACGCAGTATTTT.

The DNA of the CDR3 is TGTGCCTGGAGTCTTCAGTGGGACGAGCAGTACTTC. Translating it yields CAWSLQWDEQYF. V and J are TRBV30 and TRBJ2-7; D is ambiguous. This CDR3 has 12 residues. Trimming removed 2 bases from V and 5 bases from J, with 10 bases in between. Germline V gene lookup returns CDR1 GTSNPN and CDR2 SVGIG (reference sequence).

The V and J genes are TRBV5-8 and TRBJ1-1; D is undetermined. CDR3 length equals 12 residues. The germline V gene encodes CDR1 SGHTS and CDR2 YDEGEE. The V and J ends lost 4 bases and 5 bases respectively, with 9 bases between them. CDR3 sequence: CASSTRETEAFF. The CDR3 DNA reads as TGTGCCAGCAGCACCCGGGAAACTGAAGCTTTCTTT.

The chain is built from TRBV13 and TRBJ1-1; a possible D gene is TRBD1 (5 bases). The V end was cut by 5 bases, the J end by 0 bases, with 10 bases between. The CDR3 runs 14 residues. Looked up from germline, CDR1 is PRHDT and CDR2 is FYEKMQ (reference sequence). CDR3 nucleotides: TGTGCCAGCAGCCCGGGGCAAGTGAACACTGAAGCTTTCTTT. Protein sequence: CASSPGQVNTEAFF.

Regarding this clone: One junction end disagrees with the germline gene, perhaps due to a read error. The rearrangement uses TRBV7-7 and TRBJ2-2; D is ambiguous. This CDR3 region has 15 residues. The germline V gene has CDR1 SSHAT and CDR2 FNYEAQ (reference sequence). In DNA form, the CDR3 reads TGTGCTAGCAGCTTCAACGAGCTCAACACCGGGGAGCTGTTTTTT. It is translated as CASSFNELNTGELFF.

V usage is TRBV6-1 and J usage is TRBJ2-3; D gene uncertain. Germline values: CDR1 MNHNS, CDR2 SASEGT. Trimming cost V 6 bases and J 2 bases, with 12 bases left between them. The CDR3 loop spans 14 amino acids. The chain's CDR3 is CASRRVTNTDTQYF. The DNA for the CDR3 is TGTGCCAGCAGAAGGGTTACCAACACAGATACGCAGTATTTT.

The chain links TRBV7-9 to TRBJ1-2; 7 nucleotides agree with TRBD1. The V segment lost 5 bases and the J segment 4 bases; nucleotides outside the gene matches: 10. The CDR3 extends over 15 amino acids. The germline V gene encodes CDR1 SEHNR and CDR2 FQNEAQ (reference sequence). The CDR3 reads CASSLAGTDLYGYTF. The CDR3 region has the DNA TGTGCCAGCAGCCTTGCTGGGACAGACCTCTATGGCTACACCTTC.

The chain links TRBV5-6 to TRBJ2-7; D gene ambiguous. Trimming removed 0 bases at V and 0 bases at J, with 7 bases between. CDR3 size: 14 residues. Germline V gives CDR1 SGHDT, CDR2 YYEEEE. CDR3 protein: CASSLADPSYEQYF. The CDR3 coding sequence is TGTGCCAGCAGCTTGGCCGACCCCTCCTACGAGCAGTACTTC.

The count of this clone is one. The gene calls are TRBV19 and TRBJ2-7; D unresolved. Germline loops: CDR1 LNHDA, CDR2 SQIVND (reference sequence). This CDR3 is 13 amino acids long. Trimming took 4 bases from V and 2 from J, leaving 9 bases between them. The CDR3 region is CASSNPGPYEQYF. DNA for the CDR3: TGTGCCAGTAGTAACCCCGGACCCTACGAGCAGTACTTC.

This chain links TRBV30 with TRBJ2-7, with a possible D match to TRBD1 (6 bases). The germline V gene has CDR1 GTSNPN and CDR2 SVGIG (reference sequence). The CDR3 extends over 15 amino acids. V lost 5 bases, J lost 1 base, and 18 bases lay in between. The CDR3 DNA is TGTGCCTGGGGGGTACCTCGGCAGGGGTCCTACGAGCAGTACTTC. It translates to CAWGVPRQGSYEQYF. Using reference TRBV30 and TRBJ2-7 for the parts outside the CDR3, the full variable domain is SQTIHQWPATLVQPVGSPLSLECTVEGTSNPNLYWYRQAAGRGLQLLFYSVGIGQISSEVPQNLSASRPQDRQFILSSKKLLLSDSGFYLCAWGVPRQGSYEQYFGPGTRLTVT.

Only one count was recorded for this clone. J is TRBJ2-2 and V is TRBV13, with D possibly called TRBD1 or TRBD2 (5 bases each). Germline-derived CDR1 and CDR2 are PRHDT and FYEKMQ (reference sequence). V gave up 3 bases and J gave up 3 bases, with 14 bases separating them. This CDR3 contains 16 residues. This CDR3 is CASSLGDLRDTGELFF. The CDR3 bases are TGTGCCAGCAGCTTGGGGGACCTCAGGGACACCGGGGAGCTGTTTTTT.

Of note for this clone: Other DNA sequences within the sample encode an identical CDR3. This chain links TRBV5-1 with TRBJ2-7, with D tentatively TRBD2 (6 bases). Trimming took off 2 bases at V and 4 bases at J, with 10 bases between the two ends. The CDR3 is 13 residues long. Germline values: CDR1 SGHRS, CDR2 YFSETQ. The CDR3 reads CASSFGGGYEQYF. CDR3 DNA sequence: TGCGCCAGCAGCTTCGGGGGTGGGTACGAGCAGTACTTC.

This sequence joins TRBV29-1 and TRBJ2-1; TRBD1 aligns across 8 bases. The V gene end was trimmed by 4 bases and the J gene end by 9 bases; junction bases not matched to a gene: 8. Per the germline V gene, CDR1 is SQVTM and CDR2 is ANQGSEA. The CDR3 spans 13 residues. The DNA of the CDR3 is TGCAGCGTTGCAGCTCAGGGGGCAAGTGAGCAGTTCTTC. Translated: CSVAAQGASEQFF.

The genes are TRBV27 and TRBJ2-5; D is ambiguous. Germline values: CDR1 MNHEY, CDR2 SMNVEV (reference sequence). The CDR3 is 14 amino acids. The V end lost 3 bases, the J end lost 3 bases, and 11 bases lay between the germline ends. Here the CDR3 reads CASSFRNEKETQYF. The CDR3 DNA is TGTGCCAGCAGTTTTCGAAACGAGAAAGAGACCCAGTACTTC.